These 29 T cell receptor beta chains originate from one sample sequenced in a study of blood T cell repertoires in COVID-19. Profiled with immunoSEQ multiplex PCR; TCRdb holds only in-frame clones, not every one. The table includes approximately 300,000 clones, around 90% detected once. Sequencing input: PBMCs or T cells enriched from blood (not recorded which). Receptors originate from a woman between 18 and 30 years old with acute COVID-19.

V is TRBV19 and J is TRBJ2-3; D might be TRBD2 (5 bases). The CDR3 length is 15 residues. CDR1 LNHDA and CDR2 SQIVND come from the germline V gene (reference sequence). V lost 5 bases and J 0 bases, leaving 12 bases between the germline ends. The CDR3 DNA reads TGTGCCAGTAGTTTTGGAAGGACTAGCACAGATACGCAGTATTTT. It translates to CASSFGRTSTDTQYF.

The gene calls are TRBV19 and TRBJ2-3; 8 bases agree with TRBD1. Germline trimming cut 5 bases from V and 0 bases from J; bases unmatched to any gene: 10. The CDR3 totals 17 residues. Germline lookup yields CDR1 LNHDA and CDR2 SQIVND (reference sequence). CDR3 sequence reads: CASSSGQGGTSTDTQYF. In nucleotides, the CDR3 is TGTGCCAGTAGTTCTGGACAGGGCGGAACTAGCACAGATACGCAGTATTTT.

The gene calls are TRBV11-3 and TRBJ2-2, with D perhaps matching TRBD1 (5 bases). The CDR3 is made up of 16 amino acids. V shed 5 bases and J shed 1 base, with 14 bases lying between them. From germline, CDR1 is SGHNT and CDR2 YENEEA. In DNA form, the CDR3 reads TGTGCCAGCAGCCCCCAGGGCCTAGGGAACACCGGGGAGCTGTTTTTT. It is translated as CASSPQGLGNTGELFF.

The CDR3 coding sequence is TGTGCCAGCAGTTTGGTAAGGACTAGCGGTGCAAGTGGGGAGCTGTTTTTT. This sequence encodes CASSLVRTSGASGELFF. The rearrangement joins TRBV28 to TRBJ2-2, with 10 bases fitting TRBD2. The length of the CDR3 is 17 residues. CDR1 is MDHEN and CDR2 is SYDVKM in the germline V gene. Trimming cost V 3 bases and J 8 bases; bases outside gene matches: 12. The full variable domain, with the rest looked up from reference TRBV28 and TRBJ2-2, is DVKVTQSSRYLVKRTGEKVFLECVQDMDHENMFWYRQDPGLGLRLIYFSYDVKMKEKGDIPEGYSVSREKKERFSLILESASTNQTSMYLCASSLVRTSGASGELFFGEGSRLTVL.

The rearrangement links TRBV11-2 to TRBJ1-6, with D unresolved. Germline V gene lookup returns CDR1 SGHAT and CDR2 FQNNGV. The CDR3 has 16 amino acids. CDR3 in amino acids: CAIRINEGVYNSPLHF. The CDR3 nucleotides are TGTGCTATCCGGATTAACGAGGGAGTATATAATTCACCCCTCCACTTT. The variable domain in full, completed from reference TRBV11-2 and TRBJ1-6, reads EAGVAQSPRYKIIEKRQSVAFWCNPISGHATLYWYQQILGQGPKLLIQFQNNGVVDDSQLPKDRFSAERLKGVDSTLKIQPAKLEDSAVYLCAIRINEGVYNSPLHFGNGTRLTVT.

A single count supports this clone. The chain has TRBV2 and TRBJ2-5, with D perhaps matching TRBD2 (6 bases). Germline loops: CDR1 SNHLY, CDR2 FYNNEI. V lost 7 bases and J 2 bases, leaving 11 bases between the germline ends. CDR3 size: 13 residues. As DNA, the CDR3 is TGTGCCAGCACAGAGGGACTTCAAGAGACCCAGTACTTC. Translating it yields CASTEGLQETQYF.

This clone was recorded once. The chain combines TRBV7-2 with TRBJ2-1; D gene ambiguous. Trimming shortened V by 4 bases and J by 9 bases, and 19 bases separated the two germline ends. Per germline, CDR1 SGHTA and CDR2 FQGNSA. The CDR3 length is 15 residues. The CDR3 bases are TGTGCCAGCAGCTCGCCGATATTCAGGTCGGTTGAGCAGTTCTTC. It yields the protein CASSSPIFRSVEQFF.

J is TRBJ1-5 and V is TRBV6-5, with D perhaps matching TRBD1 (5 bases). Germline V gene sequence: CDR1 MNHEY, CDR2 SVGAGI. V was trimmed by 6 bases and J by 4 bases, leaving 16 bases between them. The CDR3 loop spans 15 amino acids. Here the CDR3 DNA reads TGTGCCAGCAGAAGAACGGACATCTTAAATCAGCCCCAGCATTTT. It translates to CASRRTDILNQPQHF.

The genes are TRBV7-6 and TRBJ2-3, with 8 nucleotides matching TRBD2. The CDR3 consists of 17 residues. With V trimmed by 4 bases and J by 0 bases, 9 bases remained unmatched. Germline assignment: CDR1 SGHVS and CDR2 FNYEAQ. The CDR3 DNA is TGTGCCAGCAGCTCCCGAAAGGCTAGCGGGAGCACAGATACGCAGTATTTT. Translation: CASSSRKASGSTDTQYF.

The J gene is TRBJ2-7, the V gene TRBV6-5; 7 bases agree with TRBD1. There are 15 residues in the CDR3. The V gene's germline CDR1 is MNHEY and CDR2 SVGAGI. J gave up 5 bases and V 6 bases, and 13 bases lay outside the gene matches. The CDR3 nucleotides are TGTGCCAGCAGATGGAGACAGGGTGGGAGTGACGAGCAGTACTTC. Protein product: CASRWRQGGSDEQYF.

This clone was picked up one time. The V gene is TRBV5-1, the J gene TRBJ1-2, with TRBD1 identical over 7 bases. CDR1 is SGHRS, CDR2 YFSETQ, per germline. V dropped 0 bases and J dropped 3; count of bases not matched to a gene: 5. This CDR3 comprises 15 residues. The CDR3 coding sequence is TGCGCCAGCAGCTTGGGACAGGGCTCAGACTATGGCTACACCTTC. It is translated as CASSLGQGSDYGYTF.

The chain has TRBV5-4 and TRBJ2-4, with D maybe TRBD2 (6 bases). The V end lost 0 bases, the J end lost 7 bases, and 23 bases lay between the germline ends. CDR3 size: 18 residues. Germline values: CDR1 SGHNT, CDR2 YYREEE (reference sequence). For the CDR3, the DNA is TGTGCCAGCAGCTTGGATCGGGGTGGGGGGATAATCGGGAACATTCAGTACTTC. This codes for CASSLDRGGGIIGNIQYF.

The chain combines TRBV6-5 with TRBJ1-1, with a tentative D call TRBD1 (5 bases). CDR1 is MNHEY and CDR2 is SVGAGI in the germline V gene. The V end lost 7 bases, the J end lost 8 bases, and 8 bases lay between the germline ends. The CDR3 has 10 residues. This CDR3 is CASIGGEAFF. In nucleotides, the CDR3 is TGTGCCAGCATCGGGGGAGAAGCTTTCTTT.

The gene calls are TRBV28 and TRBJ2-7, with 9 bases matching TRBD1. The CDR3 is 15 amino acids. The V gene end was trimmed by 6 bases and the J gene end by 1 base; junction bases not matched to a gene: 7. Germline-derived CDR1 and CDR2 are MDHEN and SYDVKM. CDR3 sequence: CASRPAGQGSYEQYF. The DNA of the CDR3 is TGTGCCAGCAGGCCCGCGGGACAGGGTTCCTACGAGCAGTACTTC.

This chain connects TRBV3-1 (or the pseudogene TRBV3-2) to TRBJ2-1; 7 nucleotides agree with TRBD2. Germline lookup yields CDR1 LGHDT and CDR2 YNNKEL (reference sequence). The CDR3 totals 16 residues. Losses at the gene ends were 0 bases for V and 5 bases for J; bases not matched to a gene: 7. In DNA, the CDR3 is TGTGCCAGCAGCCAAGATCCGGCGGGAGTCAACAATGAGCAGTTCTTC. Its protein product is CASSQDPAGVNNEQFF.

This clone appeared once. The chain has TRBV27 and TRBJ2-7; a weak D match, TRBD1 (5 bases). Germline V gene sequence: CDR1 MNHEY, CDR2 SMNVEV (reference sequence). The length of the CDR3 is 17 residues. Trimming took 0 bases from V and 1 from J, leaving 16 bases between them. CDR3 region: CASSLSYVGQASYEQYF. CDR3 in DNA: TGTGCCAGCAGTTTATCGTATGTGGGGCAGGCATCCTACGAGCAGTACTTC.

The V call is TRBV5-1, the J call TRBJ1-4; 9 nucleotides agree with TRBD1. This CDR3 has 16 amino acids. Trimming cost V 2 bases and J 4 bases; bases outside gene matches: 6. The germline gives CDR1 SGHRS, CDR2 YFSETQ. The CDR3: CASSFDRGASNEKLFF. In DNA, the CDR3 is TGCGCCAGCAGCTTTGACAGGGGGGCGAGTAATGAAAAACTGTTTTTT.

CDR3 residues: CASSGGSRGYEQYF. CDR3 coding DNA: TGTGCCAGCAGCGGGGGGAGCAGGGGTTACGAGCAGTACTTC. This chain uses TRBV9 with TRBJ2-7; maybe TRBD1 (6 bases). V was trimmed by 3 bases and J by 4 bases, leaving 14 bases between them. CDR1 is SGDLS and CDR2 is YYNGEE in the germline V gene. The CDR3 is 14 residues long.

This clone came up a few times. Here the CDR3 DNA reads TGTGCCAGCAGCTTAGGGGGGGGAGGACGCTCCTACGAGCAGTACTTC. Amino acid sequence: CASSLGGGGRSYEQYF. The chain recombines TRBV7-6 with TRBJ2-7, with TRBD2 identical over 7 bases. Trimming took 1 base from V and 0 from J; bases not matched to a gene: 6. The CDR3 runs to 16 residues. Germline V gene lookup returns CDR1 SGHVS and CDR2 FNYEAQ.

This CDR3 reads CASHRQGGGYEQYF. The CDR3 nucleotides are TGTGCCAGCCACCGACAGGGTGGAGGTTACGAGCAGTACTTC. The rearrangement joins TRBV18 to TRBJ2-7; 7 bases align to TRBD1. The CDR3 sequence is 14 residues long. CDR1 is KGHSH and CDR2 is LQKENI in the germline V gene. V was pared by 8 bases and J by 4 bases, with 11 bases of the junction left unmatched.

The V call is TRBV2, the J call TRBJ2-6, with D possibly being TRBD2 (6 bases). Trimming left V 0 bases short and J 1 base short, with 13 bases between. The CDR3 has 18 amino acids. Germline loops: CDR1 SNHLY, CDR2 FYNNEI. The CDR3 reads CASSEATGSRSGANVLTF. CDR3 in DNA: TGTGCCAGCAGTGAAGCGACCGGGAGCCGATCTGGGGCCAACGTCCTGACTTTC.

The rearrangement links TRBV19 to TRBJ2-1; no clear D gene. The CDR3 has 14 residues. In germline, CDR1 is LNHDA, CDR2 SQIVND (reference sequence). The germline V and J ends were trimmed by 2 bases and 6 bases, with 11 bases remaining between them. For the CDR3, the DNA is TGTGCCAGTAGTATATCTCCTTTAATCAATGAGCAGTTCTTC. Protein sequence: CASSISPLINEQFF.

The CDR3 loop is CASSADRNYEQYF. The CDR3 nucleotides read TGTGCCAGCTCCGCGGACAGAAACTACGAGCAGTACTTC. This chain uses TRBV18 with TRBJ2-7, with D perhaps matching TRBD1 (6 bases). Germline V lookup: CDR1 KGHSH, CDR2 LQKENI. The V end lost 6 bases, the J end lost 3 bases, and 12 bases lay between the germline ends. The CDR3 is 13 residues long.

The chain is built from TRBV19 and TRBJ2-1, with D possibly matching TRBD2 (6 bases). This CDR3 has 16 residues. CDR1 and CDR2 from the germline V gene are LNHDA and SQIVND (reference sequence). With 0 bases removed from V and 8 bases from J, the gap between germline ends came to 17 bases. The CDR3 sequence: CASSIDDGGNSYEQFF. The DNA of the CDR3 is TGTGCCAGTAGTATAGATGATGGCGGGAACAGCTATGAGCAGTTCTTC.

The chain has TRBV30 and TRBJ2-1, with D uncertain. Germline lookup yields CDR1 GTSNPN and CDR2 SVGIG (reference sequence). This CDR3 region has 12 residues. V was clipped by 0 bases and J by 9 bases, with 9 bases between them. The CDR3 loop is CAWSVSRGEQFF. DNA of the CDR3: TGTGCCTGGAGTGTTTCTCGCGGTGAGCAGTTCTTC.

The rearrangement links TRBV3-1 (or the pseudogene TRBV3-2) to TRBJ2-3, with TRBD2 as a possible D gene (6 bases). The germline CDR1 and CDR2 sequences are LGHDT and YNNKEL (reference sequence). This CDR3 contains 16 residues. V shed 0 bases and J shed 0 bases, with 10 bases lying between them. The CDR3 DNA is TGTGCCAGCAGCCAAGAGAGTGGGACTAGCACAGATACGCAGTATTTT. Its protein product is CASSQESGTSTDTQYF.

In its sample, this clone was seen a few times. V and J are TRBV6-1 and TRBJ2-3, with D possibly matching TRBD1 (6 bases). The V end was cut by 3 bases, the J end by 5 bases, with 18 bases between. This CDR3 is built from 16 residues. Germline V lookup: CDR1 MNHNS, CDR2 SASEGT. The CDR3 sequence is CASSDPDSLYVDTQYF. The CDR3, as DNA: TGTGCCAGCAGTGATCCGGACAGCCTCTATGTAGATACGCAGTATTTT.

The gene calls are TRBV4-1 and TRBJ2-3; a possible D gene is TRBD1 (5 bases). CDR1 and CDR2 from the germline V gene are MGHRA and YSYEKL. V was cut by 4 bases and J by 5 bases, with 19 bases left in between. The CDR3 has 16 residues. Here the CDR3 DNA reads TGCGCCAGCAGCCGCAACAAACGGGCAGGGCTAGATACGCAGTATTTT. Amino acid sequence: CASSRNKRAGLDTQYF.

The chain joins TRBV7-9 to TRBJ2-2; TRBD2 is a possible D gene (5 bases). V gave up 3 bases and J gave up 3 bases, with 14 bases separating them. Germline CDR1 reads SEHNR; CDR2 reads FQNEAQ (reference sequence). CDR3 length: 16 amino acids. For the CDR3, the DNA is TGTGCCAGCAGCTTTACCTTCGCCGGGGACACCGGGGAGCTGTTTTTT. Protein product: CASSFTFAGDTGELFF.